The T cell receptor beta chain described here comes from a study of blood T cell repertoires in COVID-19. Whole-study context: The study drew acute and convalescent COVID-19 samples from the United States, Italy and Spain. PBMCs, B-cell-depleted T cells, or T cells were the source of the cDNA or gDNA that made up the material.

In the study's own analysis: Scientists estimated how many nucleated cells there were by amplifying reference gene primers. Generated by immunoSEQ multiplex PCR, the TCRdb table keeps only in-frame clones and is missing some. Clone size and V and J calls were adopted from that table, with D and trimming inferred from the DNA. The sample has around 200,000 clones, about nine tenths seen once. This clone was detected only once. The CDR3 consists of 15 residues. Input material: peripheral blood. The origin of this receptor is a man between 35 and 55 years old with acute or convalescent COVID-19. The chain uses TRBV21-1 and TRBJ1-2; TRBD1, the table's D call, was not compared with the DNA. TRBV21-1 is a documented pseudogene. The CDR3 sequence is CASSKVTVSRYGYTF. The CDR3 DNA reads TGTGCCAGCAGCAAAGTGACAGTAAGCAGGTATGGCTACACCTTC.